The sequence of this TCR beta chain was determined in a study of blood T cell repertoires in COVID-19. Here immunoSEQ multiplex PCR was the method, and the copy in TCRdb shows in-frame clones only, minus some. The repertoire holds about 480,000 clones, with roughly 90% as singletons. Recovery meant two consecutive negative NP/OP PCR tests, professional clearance, or resolved symptoms. V lost 9 bases and J lost 3, with 10 bases in between. CDR3 length: 12 residues. Germline values: CDR1 ENHRY, CDR2 SYGVKD. The TCR sequence derives from a woman between 40 and 50 years old who had recovered from COVID-19. The chain combines TRBV10-3 with TRBJ2-3; tentatively, D is TRBD1 (6 bases). The sample taken for sequencing was PBMCs or T cells enriched from blood (not recorded which). The CDR3 region has the DNA TGTGCCATTACGAGGGGGACAGATACGCAGTATTTT. Its translation: CAITRGTDTQYF.